This T cell receptor (beta chain) was captured in a study of Ad26.COV2.S vaccination and SARS-CoV-2 variants. In the study overall: Donor joined the COV1001 Ad26.COV2.S trial arm. Ad26.COV2.S, an intramuscular injection, was given once or twice 56 days apart.

Assay: immunoSEQ multiplex PCR; the TCRdb copy retains only in-frame clones and omits some. The sample yields around 400,000 clones, 83% seen once. Points on this clone: Its target is not known.

General study points: Similar non-spike TCR breadth was observed in recipients of vaccine and of placebo.

The treatment is: roughly 20 received Ad26.COV2.S at low or high dose, single or two shots; about 5 received placebo; per-sample allocation not given. At day 63 after the first vaccine or placebo injection, samples were drawn. What was given as vaccine was an Ad26 vector encoding Wuhan-strain SARS-CoV-2 spike. The V end lost 6 bases, the J end lost 8 bases, and 10 bases lay between the germline ends. Germline values: CDR1 SNHLY, CDR2 FYNNEI. The CDR3 length is 12 residues. The sequencing used peripheral blood, collected in a trial of Ad26.COV2.S vaccine versus placebo. The chain joins TRBV2 to TRBJ2-2; D unresolved. This receptor was identified in a person between 18 and 60 years old who received the Ad26.COV2.S COVID-19 vaccine or a placebo. The CDR3 protein is CASSAFWGELFF. The CDR3 nucleotides are TGTGCCAGCAGCGCCTTTTGGGGGGAGCTGTTTTTT. Combining the CDR3 with reference TRBV2 and TRBJ2-2 gives the whole variable domain EPEVTQTPSHQVTQMGQEVILRCVPISNHLYFYWYRQILGQKVEFLVSFYNNEISEKSEIFDDQFSVERPDGSNFTLKIRSTKLEDSAMYFCASSAFWGELFFGEGSRLTVL.